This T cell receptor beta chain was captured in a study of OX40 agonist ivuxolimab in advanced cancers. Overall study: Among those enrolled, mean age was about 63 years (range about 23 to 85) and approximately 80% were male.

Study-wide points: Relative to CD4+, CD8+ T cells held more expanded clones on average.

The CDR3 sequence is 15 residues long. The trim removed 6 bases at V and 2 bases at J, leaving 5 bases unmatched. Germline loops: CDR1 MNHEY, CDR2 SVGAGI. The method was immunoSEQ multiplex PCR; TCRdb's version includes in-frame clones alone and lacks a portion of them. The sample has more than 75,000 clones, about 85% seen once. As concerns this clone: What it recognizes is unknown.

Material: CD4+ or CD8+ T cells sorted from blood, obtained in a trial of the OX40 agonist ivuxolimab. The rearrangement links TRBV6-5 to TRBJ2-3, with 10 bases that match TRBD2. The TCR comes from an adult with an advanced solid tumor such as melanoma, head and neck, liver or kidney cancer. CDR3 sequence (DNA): TGTGCCAGCAGATCTAGCGGGGGAATCACAGATACGCAGTATTTT. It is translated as CASRSSGGITDTQYF.